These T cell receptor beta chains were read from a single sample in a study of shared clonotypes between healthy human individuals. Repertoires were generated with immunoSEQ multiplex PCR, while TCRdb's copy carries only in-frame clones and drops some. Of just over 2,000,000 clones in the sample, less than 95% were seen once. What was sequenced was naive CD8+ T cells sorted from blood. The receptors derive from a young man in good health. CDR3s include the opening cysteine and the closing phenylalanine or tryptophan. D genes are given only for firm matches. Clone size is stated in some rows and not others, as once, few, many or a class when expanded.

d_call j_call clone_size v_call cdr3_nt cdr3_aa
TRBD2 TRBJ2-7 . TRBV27 TGTGCCAGCAGCGGGGGGTCCTACGAGCAGTACTTC CASSGGSYEQYF
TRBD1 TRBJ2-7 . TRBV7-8 TGTGCCAGCAGCCCGACCGCGGGACAGGGCTCCTACGAGCAGTACTTC CASSPTAGQGSYEQYF
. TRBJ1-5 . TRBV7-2 TGTGCCAGCAGCTTAGCGGGGGAGTATAGCAATCAGCCCCAGCATTTT CASSLAGEYSNQPQHF
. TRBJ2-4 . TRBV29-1 TGCAGCGCGTGGTTGCCGTTACAGGGATCTAGTGCTGCCGGAGACATTCAGTACTTC CSAWLPLQGSSAAGDIQYF
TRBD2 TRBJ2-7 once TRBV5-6 TGTGCCAGCAGCGGGGCGGGGGAACCCTCCTACGAGCAGTACTTC CASSGAGEPSYEQYF
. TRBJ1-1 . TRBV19 TGTGCCAGTACTCCTGGGGGGGTGAACACTGAAGCTTTCTTT CASTPGGVNTEAFF
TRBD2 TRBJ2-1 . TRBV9 TGTGCCAGCAGCGTAGACGGTTCTGCGGGAGATGAGCAGTTCTTC CASSVDGSAGDEQFF
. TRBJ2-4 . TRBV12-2 TGTGCAAGTCGCTTGGCGGGAGCCAAAAACATTCAGTACTTC CASRLAGAKNIQYF
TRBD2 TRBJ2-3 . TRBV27 TGTGCCAGCCGCATTCGCGGGAGCTGGGATACGCAGTATTTT CASRIRGSWDTQYF
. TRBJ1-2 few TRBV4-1 TGCGCCAGCAGCCACGAATACAGGGATGGCTACACCTTC CASSHEYRDGYTF
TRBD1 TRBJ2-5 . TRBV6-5 TGTGCCAGCAGTTTATCTACAGGGGGCGCAGAGACCCAGTACTTC CASSLSTGGAETQYF
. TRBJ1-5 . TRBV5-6 TGTGCCAGCAGCTCCTGGAGGGACGGGGGTAGCAATCAGCCCCAGCATTTT CASSSWRDGGSNQPQHF
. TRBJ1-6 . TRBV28 TGTGCCAGCAGCCCGGACAGTGGCTCCTATAATTCACCCCTCCACTTT CASSPDSGSYNSPLHF
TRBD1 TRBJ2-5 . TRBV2 TGTGCCAGCAGTGGAGTGGGACAGGGAGAACGCGAGACCCAGTACTTC CASSGVGQGERETQYF
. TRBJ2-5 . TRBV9 TGTGCCAGCAGCGCATTTAGGGACCAAGAGACCCAGTACTTC CASSAFRDQETQYF
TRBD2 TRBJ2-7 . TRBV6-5 TGTGCCAGCAGTTACTCGGAGAGGACTAGCGGATACGAGCAGTACTTC CASSYSERTSGYEQYF
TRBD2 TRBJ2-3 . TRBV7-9 TGTGCCAGCAGCTTAGCAGCGGGGGGCACCACAGATACGCAGTATTTT CASSLAAGGTTDTQYF
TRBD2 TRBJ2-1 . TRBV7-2 TGTGCCAGCAGCTTAGCGGTGGCGGGAGGGGCTTACAATGAGCAGTTCTTC CASSLAVAGGAYNEQFF
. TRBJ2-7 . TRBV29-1 TGCAGCGTTGTTCCAGCGTTTAGCTCCTACGAGCAGTACTTC CSVVPAFSSYEQYF
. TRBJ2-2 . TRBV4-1 TGCGCCAGCAGCGGAGGCGGCCGTGGCACCGGGGAGCTGTTTTTT CASSGGGRGTGELFF
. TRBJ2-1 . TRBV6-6 TGTGCCAGCAGGAGATTTGTAGACGGAGATGAGCAGTTCTTC CASRRFVDGDEQFF
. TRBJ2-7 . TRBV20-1 TGCAGTGCTAGAGAGCACCACGAGCAGTACTTC CSAREHHEQYF
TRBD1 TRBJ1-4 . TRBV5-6 TGTGCCAGCAGCTATGACAGGGTCGGTGAAAAACTGTTTTTT CASSYDRVGEKLFF
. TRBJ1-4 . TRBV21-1 TGTGCCAGCAGCAAAGGGTGGCGAGCTAATGAAAAACTGTTTTTT CASSKGWRANEKLFF
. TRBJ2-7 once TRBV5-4 TGTGCCAGCAGCTTAGGAAACTCCTACGAGCAGTACTTC CASSLGNSYEQYF
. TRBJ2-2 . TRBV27 TGTGCCAGCAGGCCACAACGTGTGAGGGAGAACACCGGGGAGCTGTTTTTT CASRPQRVRENTGELFF
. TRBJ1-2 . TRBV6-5 TGTGCCAGCAGTTATTTCTCCGGGACTAGCTATGGCTACACCTTC CASSYFSGTSYGYTF
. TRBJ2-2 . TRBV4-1 TGCGCCAGCAGCCAAGAAGGGGTTGGCACCGGGGAGCTGTTTTTT CASSQEGVGTGELFF
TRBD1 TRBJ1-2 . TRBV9 TGTGCCAGCAGCCCGTCGGGACAGGGAGGAAAGGGGGATGGCTACACCTTC CASSPSGQGGKGDGYTF
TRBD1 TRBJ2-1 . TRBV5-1 TGCGCCAGCAGCGGACAGGGGGACGAGTACTACAATGAGCAGTTCTTC CASSGQGDEYYNEQFF
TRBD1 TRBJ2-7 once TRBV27 TGTGCCAGCAAACTAACCGGGACAGGGCACTACGAGCAGTACTTC CASKLTGTGHYEQYF
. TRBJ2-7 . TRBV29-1 TGCAGCGTTGAGGGTATAGACGGAGCCTACGAGCAGTACTTC CSVEGIDGAYEQYF
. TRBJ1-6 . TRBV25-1 TGTGCCAGCAGTCCCACCGGGTCCCTTTTGGGTTCACCCCTCCACTTT CASSPTGSLLGSPLHF
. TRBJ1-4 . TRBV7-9 TGTGCCAGCAGCTCCCGGACAGCCCGAACTAATGAAAAACTGTTTTTT CASSSRTARTNEKLFF
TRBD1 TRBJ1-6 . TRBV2 TGTGCCAGCAGTGCCTTGGGACAGTGGAATTCACCCCTCCACTTT CASSALGQWNSPLHF
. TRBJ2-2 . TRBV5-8 TGTGCCAGCAGCTTGACCCAGGTTTCCACCGGGGAGCTGTTTTTT CASSLTQVSTGELFF
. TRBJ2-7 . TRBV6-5 TGTGCCAGCAGTCCAGGACTTCCTCAGGGCGAGCAGTACTTC CASSPGLPQGEQYF
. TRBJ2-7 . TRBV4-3 TGCGCCAGCAGCCTTCTAGGGGTCGAGGAGCAGTACTTC CASSLLGVEEQYF
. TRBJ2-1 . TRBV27 TGTGCCAGCAGTTTCGGGTCCCTGGGCTCCTACAATGAGCAGTTCTTC CASSFGSLGSYNEQFF
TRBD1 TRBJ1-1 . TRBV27 TGTGCCAGCAGTTACAGGGGGACAGCCTCTGAAGCTTTCTTT CASSYRGTASEAFF
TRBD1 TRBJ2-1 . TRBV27 TGTGCCAGCAAAGGACAGGGGGCGGATAATGAGCAGTTCTTC CASKGQGADNEQFF
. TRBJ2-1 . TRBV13 TGTGCCAGCAGCCCCACGAACAGGGACGGGCAGTTCTTC CASSPTNRDGQFF
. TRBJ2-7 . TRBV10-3 TGTGCCATCAGTGAGTCCGAGGTTTCCTACGAGCAGTACTTC CAISESEVSYEQYF
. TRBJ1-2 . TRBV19 TGTGCCAGTAGGGAGGATAGCTTTAACTATGGCTACACCTTC CASREDSFNYGYTF
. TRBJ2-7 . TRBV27 TGTGCCAGCAGTTTTTCTGGGGCCGAAACTTACGAGCAGTACTTC CASSFSGAETYEQYF
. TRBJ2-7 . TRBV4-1 TGCGCCAGCAGCAAGGACGGCTACGAGCAGTACTTC CASSKDGYEQYF